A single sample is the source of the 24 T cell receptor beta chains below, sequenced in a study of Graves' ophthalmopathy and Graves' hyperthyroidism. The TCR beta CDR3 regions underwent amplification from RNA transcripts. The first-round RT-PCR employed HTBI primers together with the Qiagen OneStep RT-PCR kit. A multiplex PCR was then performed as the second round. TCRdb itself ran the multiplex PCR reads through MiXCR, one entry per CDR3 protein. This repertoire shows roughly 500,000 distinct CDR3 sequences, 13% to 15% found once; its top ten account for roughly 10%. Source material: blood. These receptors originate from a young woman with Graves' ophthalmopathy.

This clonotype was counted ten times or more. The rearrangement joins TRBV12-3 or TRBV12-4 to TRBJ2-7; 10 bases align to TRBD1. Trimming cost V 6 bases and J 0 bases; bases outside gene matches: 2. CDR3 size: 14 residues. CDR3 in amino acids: CASSRDRGSYEQYF. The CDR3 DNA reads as TGTGCCAGCAGCCGGGACAGGGGCTCCTACGAGCAGTACTTC.

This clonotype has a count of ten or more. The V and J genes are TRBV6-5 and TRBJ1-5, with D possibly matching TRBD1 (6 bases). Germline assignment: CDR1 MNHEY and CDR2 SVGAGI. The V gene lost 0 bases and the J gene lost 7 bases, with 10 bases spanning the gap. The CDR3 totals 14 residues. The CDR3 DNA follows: TGTGCCAGCAGTTACTCGGACAGAGGGCAGCCCCAGCATTTT. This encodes CASSYSDRGQPQHF.

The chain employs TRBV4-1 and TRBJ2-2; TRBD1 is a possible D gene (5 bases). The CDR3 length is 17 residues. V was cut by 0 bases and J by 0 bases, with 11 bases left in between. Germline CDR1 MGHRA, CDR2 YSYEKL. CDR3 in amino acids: CASSQDPDRANTGELFF. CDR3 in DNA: TGCGCCAGCAGCCAAGATCCAGACAGAGCGAACACCGGGGAGCTGTTTTTT.

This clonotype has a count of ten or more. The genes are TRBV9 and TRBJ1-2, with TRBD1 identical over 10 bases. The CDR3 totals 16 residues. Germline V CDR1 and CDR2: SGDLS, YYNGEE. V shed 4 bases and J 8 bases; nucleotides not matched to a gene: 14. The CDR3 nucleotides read TGTGCCAGCAGCCCATTCCCGGGACAGGGGTTCGGCGGCTACACCTTC. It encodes CASSPFPGQGFGGYTF.

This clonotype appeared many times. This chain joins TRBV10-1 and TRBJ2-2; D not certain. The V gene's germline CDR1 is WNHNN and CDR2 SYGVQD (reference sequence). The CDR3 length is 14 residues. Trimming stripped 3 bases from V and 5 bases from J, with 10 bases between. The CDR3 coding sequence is TGCGCCAGCAGTGATACACCGGGTACCGGGGAGCTGTTTTTT. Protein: CASSDTPGTGELFF.

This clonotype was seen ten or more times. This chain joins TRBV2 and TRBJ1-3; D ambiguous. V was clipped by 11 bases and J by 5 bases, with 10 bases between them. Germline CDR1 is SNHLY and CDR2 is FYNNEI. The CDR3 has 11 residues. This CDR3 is CAFLTRNTIYF. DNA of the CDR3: TGTGCCTTCCTTACCCGAAACACCATATATTTT.

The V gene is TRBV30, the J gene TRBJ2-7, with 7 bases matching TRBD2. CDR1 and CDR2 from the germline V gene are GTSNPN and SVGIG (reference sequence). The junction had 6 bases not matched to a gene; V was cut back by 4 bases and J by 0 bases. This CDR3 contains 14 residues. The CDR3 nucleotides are TGTGCCTGGACCCTAGCGGCTACCTCCTACGAGCAGTACTTC. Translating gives CAWTLAATSYEQYF.

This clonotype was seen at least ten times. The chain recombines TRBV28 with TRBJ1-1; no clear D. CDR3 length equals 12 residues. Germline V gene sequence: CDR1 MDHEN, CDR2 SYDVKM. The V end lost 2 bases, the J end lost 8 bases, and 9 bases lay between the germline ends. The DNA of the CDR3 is TGTGCCAGCAGTTTACCCGCAGGAGAAGCTTTCTTT. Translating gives CASSLPAGEAFF. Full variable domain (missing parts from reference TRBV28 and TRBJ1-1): DVKVTQSSRYLVKRTGEKVFLECVQDMDHENMFWYRQDPGLGLRLIYFSYDVKMKEKGDIPEGYSVSREKKERFSLILESASTNQTSMYLCASSLPAGEAFFGQGTRLTVV.

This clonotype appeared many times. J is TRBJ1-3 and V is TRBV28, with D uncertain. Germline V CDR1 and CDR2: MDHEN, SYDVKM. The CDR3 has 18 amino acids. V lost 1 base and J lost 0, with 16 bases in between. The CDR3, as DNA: TGTGCCAGCAGTTTATTAGCGGCAAACGCCCTCTCTGGAAACACCATATATTTT. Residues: CASSLLAANALSGNTIYF. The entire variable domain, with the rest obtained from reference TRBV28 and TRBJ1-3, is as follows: DVKVTQSSRYLVKRTGEKVFLECVQDMDHENMFWYRQDPGLGLRLIYFSYDVKMKEKGDIPEGYSVSREKKERFSLILESASTNQTSMYLCASSLLAANALSGNTIYFGEGSWLTVV.

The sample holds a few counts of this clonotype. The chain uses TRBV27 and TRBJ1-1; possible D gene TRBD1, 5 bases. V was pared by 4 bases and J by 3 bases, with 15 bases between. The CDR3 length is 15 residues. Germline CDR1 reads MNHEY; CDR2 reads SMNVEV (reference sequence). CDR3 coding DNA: TGTGCCAGCAGTTCCGCCGCAGGGCTCTACACTGAAGCTTTCTTT. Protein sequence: CASSSAAGLYTEAFF.

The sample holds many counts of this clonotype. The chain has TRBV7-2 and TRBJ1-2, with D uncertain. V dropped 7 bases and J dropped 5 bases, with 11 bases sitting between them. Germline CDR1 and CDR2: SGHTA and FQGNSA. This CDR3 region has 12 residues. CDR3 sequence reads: CASNLVDYGYTF. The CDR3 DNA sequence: TGTGCCAGCAACCTGGTTGATTATGGCTACACCTTC.

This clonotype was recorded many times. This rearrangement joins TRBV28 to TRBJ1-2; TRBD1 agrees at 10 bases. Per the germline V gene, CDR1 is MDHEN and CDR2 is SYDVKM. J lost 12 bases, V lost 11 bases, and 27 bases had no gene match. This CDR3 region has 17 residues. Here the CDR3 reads CAATSDVPGQGTLANTF. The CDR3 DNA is TGTGCCGCCACATCGGATGTACCGGGACAGGGGACACTGGCTAACACCTTC.

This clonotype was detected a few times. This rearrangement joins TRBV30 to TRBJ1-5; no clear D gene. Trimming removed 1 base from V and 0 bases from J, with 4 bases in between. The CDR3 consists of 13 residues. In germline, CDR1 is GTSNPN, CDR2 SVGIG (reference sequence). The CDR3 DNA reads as TGTGCCTGGAGTGATGATAGCAATCAGCCCCAGCATTTT. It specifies CAWSDDSNQPQHF.

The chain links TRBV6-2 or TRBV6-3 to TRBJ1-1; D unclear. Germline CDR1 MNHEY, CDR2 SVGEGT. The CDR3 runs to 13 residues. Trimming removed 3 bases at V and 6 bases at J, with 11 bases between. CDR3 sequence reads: CASSYVIGAEAFF. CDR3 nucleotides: TGTGCCAGCAGTTATGTTATCGGGGCTGAAGCTTTCTTT.

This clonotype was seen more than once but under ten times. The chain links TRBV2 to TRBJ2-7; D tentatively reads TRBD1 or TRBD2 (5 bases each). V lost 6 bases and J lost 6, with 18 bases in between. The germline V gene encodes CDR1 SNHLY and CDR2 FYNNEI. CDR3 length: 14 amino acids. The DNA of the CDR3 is TGTGCCAGCAGGGCCGGGACCGCGGCGGCCGAGCAGTACTTC. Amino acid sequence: CASRAGTAAAEQYF.

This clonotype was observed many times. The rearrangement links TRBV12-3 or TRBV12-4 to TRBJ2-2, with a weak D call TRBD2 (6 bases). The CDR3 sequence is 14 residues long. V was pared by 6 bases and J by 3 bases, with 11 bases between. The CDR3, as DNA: TGTGCCAGCAGCGGACGACTAGACACCGGGGAGCTGTTTTTT. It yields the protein CASSGRLDTGELFF.

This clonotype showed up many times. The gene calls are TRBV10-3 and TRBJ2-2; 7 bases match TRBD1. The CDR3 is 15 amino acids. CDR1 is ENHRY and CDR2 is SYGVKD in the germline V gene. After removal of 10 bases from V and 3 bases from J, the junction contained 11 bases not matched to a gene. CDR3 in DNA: TGTGCCACCCGGCTGGGGACAGCCTACACCGGGGAGCTGTTTTTT. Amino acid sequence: CATRLGTAYTGELFF.

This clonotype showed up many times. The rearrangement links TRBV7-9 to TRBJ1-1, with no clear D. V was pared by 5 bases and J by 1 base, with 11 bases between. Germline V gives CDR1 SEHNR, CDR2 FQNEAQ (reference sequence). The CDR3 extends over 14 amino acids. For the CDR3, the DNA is TGTGCCAGCAGCCCCTGGGGTGAGAACACTGAAGCTTTCTTT. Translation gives CASSPWGENTEAFF.

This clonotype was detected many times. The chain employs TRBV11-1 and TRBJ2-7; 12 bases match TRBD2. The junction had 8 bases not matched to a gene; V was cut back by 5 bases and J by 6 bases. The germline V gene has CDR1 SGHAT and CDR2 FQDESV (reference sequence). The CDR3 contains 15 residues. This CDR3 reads CASSSLAGGIGEQYF. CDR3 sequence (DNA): TGTGCCAGCAGCAGCCTAGCGGGGGGGATTGGCGAGCAGTACTTC.

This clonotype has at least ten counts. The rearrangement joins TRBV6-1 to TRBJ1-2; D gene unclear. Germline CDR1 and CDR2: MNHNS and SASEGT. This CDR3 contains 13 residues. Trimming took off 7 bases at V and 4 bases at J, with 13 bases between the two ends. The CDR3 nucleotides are TGTGCCAGCACCCTCGGCAGGATCTATGGCTACACCTTC. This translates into CASTLGRIYGYTF.

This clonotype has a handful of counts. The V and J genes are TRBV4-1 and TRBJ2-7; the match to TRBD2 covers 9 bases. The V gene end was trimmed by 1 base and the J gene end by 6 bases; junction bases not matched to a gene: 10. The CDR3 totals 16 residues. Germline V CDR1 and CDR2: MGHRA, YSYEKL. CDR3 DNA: TGCGCCAGCAGCCAAGGGGCGGGACTAGCAGAACTCGAGCAGTACTTC. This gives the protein CASSQGAGLAELEQYF.

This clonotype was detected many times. The CDR3: CASSLAKAGGLQETQYF. CDR3 DNA sequence: TGCGCCAGCAGCTTGGCCAAGGCGGGGGGGCTCCAAGAGACCCAGTACTTC. This chain links TRBV5-1 with TRBJ2-5; 9 bases are shared with TRBD2. V was pared by 0 bases and J by 1 base, with 7 bases of the junction left unmatched. The CDR3 totals 17 residues. Germline lookup yields CDR1 SGHRS and CDR2 YFSETQ.

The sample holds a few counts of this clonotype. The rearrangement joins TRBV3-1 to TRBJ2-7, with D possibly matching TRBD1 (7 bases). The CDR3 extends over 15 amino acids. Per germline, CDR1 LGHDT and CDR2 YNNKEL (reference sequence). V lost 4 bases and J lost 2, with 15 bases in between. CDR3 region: CASSRQGGRTYEQYF. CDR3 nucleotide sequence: TGTGCCAGCAGCCGCCAGGGGGGAAGGACCTACGAGCAGTACTTC.

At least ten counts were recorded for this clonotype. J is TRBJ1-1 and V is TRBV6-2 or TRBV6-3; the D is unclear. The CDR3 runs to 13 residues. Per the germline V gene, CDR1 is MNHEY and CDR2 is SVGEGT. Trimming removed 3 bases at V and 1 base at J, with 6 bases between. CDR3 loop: CASSYFRNTEAFF. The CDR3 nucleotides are TGTGCCAGCAGTTATTTTAGGAACACTGAAGCTTTCTTT.